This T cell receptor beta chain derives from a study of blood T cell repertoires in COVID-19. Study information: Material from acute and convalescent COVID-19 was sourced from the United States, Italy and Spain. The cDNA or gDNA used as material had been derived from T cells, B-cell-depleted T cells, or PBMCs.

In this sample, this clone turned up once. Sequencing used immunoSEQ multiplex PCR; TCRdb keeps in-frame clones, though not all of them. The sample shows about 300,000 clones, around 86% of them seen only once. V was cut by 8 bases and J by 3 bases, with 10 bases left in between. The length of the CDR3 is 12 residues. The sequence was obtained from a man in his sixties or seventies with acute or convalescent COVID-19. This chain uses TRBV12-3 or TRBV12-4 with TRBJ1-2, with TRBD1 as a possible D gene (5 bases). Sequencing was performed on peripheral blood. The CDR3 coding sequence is TGTGCCAGCTCCAGGGCGGACTATGGCTACACCTTC. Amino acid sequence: CASSRADYGYTF.